The clone carrying this T cell receptor (beta chain) showed up just a few times. The entry originates in a study of T-cell memory formation after mild COVID-19. TCRdb used MiXCR to reprocess the 5' RACE reads, holding one entry per CDR3 protein. This sample has hundreds of thousands of distinct CDR3 sequences, with roughly 13% found just once. Germline V gene lookup returns CDR1 DFQATT and CDR2 SNEGSKA (reference sequence). The CDR3 has 15 residues. Unmatched junction bases numbered 11, after V lost 4 bases and J lost 8 bases. The chain recombines TRBV20-1 with TRBJ2-1, with 10 bases aligning to TRBD2. The origin of this receptor is a young man who had mild COVID-19 (a few samples of this study predate the infection). Cell type and time point are not known. Material: PBMCs or a T cell subset sorted from them (not recorded which). The CDR3 DNA sequence: TGCAGTGCTATGGGGGGGCGACTAGCGGGTTATGAGCAGTTCTTC. It encodes CSAMGGRLAGYEQFF.